These T cell receptor beta chains were read from a single sample in a study of T cell repertoires in cytomegalovirus infection. TCRdb fed the reads into MiXCR, producing one record per CDR3 protein. The sample holds fewer than 350,000 distinct CDR3 sequences; roughly a sixth are singletons and the top ten take around 12%. Sample: PBMCs. These receptors were obtained from a human donor in good health (CMV status not recorded). Some clones in this sample may be carry-over from other donors' samples. The CDR3 runs from the conserved cysteine through the conserved F or W. Each record gives: D gene, J gene, clone size, V gene, CDR3 protein, CDR3 DNA. A D gene is named only where the DNA matches it firmly. The size of a clone is reported for some rows only, either as once, few or many, or as a class for expanded clones.

TRBD1	TRBJ1-2	few	TRBV5-1	CASRRTGENYGYTF	TGCGCCAGCCGCCGGACAGGGGAAAACTATGGCTACACCTTC
-	TRBJ2-7	many	TRBV11-2	CASSLDRRVYEQYF	TGTGCCAGCAGCTTAGATCGGCGAGTCTACGAGCAGTACTTC
TRBD1	TRBJ1-5	many	TRBV19	CASSIEHPSGTEIQPQHF	TGTGCCAGTAGTATAGAGCACCCCTCCGGGACAGAAATTCAGCCCCAGCATTTT
-	TRBJ2-1	-	TRBV12-3/TRBV12-4	CASTLQNEQFF	TGTGCCAGCACTCTCCAAAATGAGCAGTTCTTC
-	TRBJ2-2	many	TRBV24-1	CATSDLGSGELFF	TGTGCCACCAGTGATTTAGGGTCCGGGGAGCTGTTTTTT
-	TRBJ2-2	-	TRBV6-5	CASRRSTNTGELFF	TGTGCCAGCCGACGTTCAACGAACACCGGGGAGCTGTTTTTT
-	TRBJ1-2	-	TRBV3-1	CASSQGTGRGYTF	TGTGCCAGCAGCCAAGGCACAGGCCGCGGCTACACCTTC
-	TRBJ2-1	few	TRBV28	CASSSSTRGAISYNEQFF	TGTGCCAGCAGTTCCTCGACGAGAGGGGCAATCTCCTACAATGAGCAGTTCTTC
-	TRBJ2-2	few	TRBV4-2	CASSRIVTGANTGELFF	TGTGCCAGCAGCCGCATTGTGACAGGCGCGAACACCGGGGAGCTGTTTTTT
-	TRBJ2-7	-	TRBV4-2	CASSQVWPTGFGSYEQYF	TGTGCCAGCAGCCAAGTATGGCCTACAGGGTTTGGGTCCTACGAGCAGTACTTC
-	TRBJ2-7	few	TRBV4-2	CASSQDGEKGRGQYF	TGTGCCAGCAGCCAAGATGGGGAAAAAGGAAGGGGCCAGTACTTC
-	TRBJ2-3	-	TRBV12-3/TRBV12-4	CASSLSWDTQYF	TGTGCCAGCAGTTTAAGCTGGGATACGCAGTATTTT